This TCR beta chain is from a study of cytomegalovirus exposure and HLA in healthy donors. The primer mix had 60 Vbeta and 13 Jbeta primers. Generated by immunoSEQ multiplex PCR, the TCRdb table keeps only in-frame clones and is missing some. The data contain a few hundred thousand clones, under 85% of them singletons. Study-level points and caveats: In a later analysis, common viral pathogens appeared linked to several of the most significant clusters.

This CDR3 comprises 18 residues. Per the germline V gene, CDR1 is MNHNS and CDR2 is SASEGT. Losses at the gene ends were 1 base for V and 0 bases for J; bases not matched to a gene: 8. Of note for this clone: Its antigen is undetermined.

This rearrangement joins TRBV6-1 to TRBJ1-1; 10 bases match TRBD1. The TCR originated in a woman aged 45-65 years in good health and CMV-seropositive. The sequencing sample was made of PBMCs. As DNA, the CDR3 is TGTGCCAGCAGTGAAGTGCTCGGGACAGGGGACATGAACACTGAAGCTTTCTTT. It yields the protein CASSEVLGTGDMNTEAFF.